This T cell receptor beta chain is from a study of Graves' ophthalmopathy and Graves' hyperthyroidism (dated by TCRdb to between 2018 and 2020). Concerning the study at large: Peripheral blood was collected at initial diagnosis, before any treatment. The study used signatures of the TCR beta repertoire to tell Graves' ophthalmopathy apart from Graves' hyperthyroidism and to predict which patients would progress to ophthalmopathy. In total, around 130 blood samples were TCR-sequenced: roughly 45 ophthalmopathy, roughly 80 hyperthyroidism and roughly 17 hyperthyroidism-to-ophthalmopathy patients. To explore V-J signatures distinguishing ophthalmopathy from hyperthyroidism, a discovery set of roughly 98 patients (about 41 ophthalmopathy, roughly 60 stable hyperthyroidism) was enrolled. For independent validation, a separate cohort was made up of 18 hyperthyroidism patients plus 17 patients who later progressed from hyperthyroidism to ophthalmopathy. In about six hyperthyroidism patients, the T-cell repertoire of thyroid tissue was compared with the T-cell repertoire of blood. Following sampling, methimazole starting at 30 mg daily was administered to hyperthyroidism patients, and high-dose intravenous methylprednisolone was administered to ophthalmopathy patients. For training and testing, the 100 or so patients in the discovery cohort were randomly divided in a 7:3 ratio.

The research as a whole found: No statistical method was used to predetermine the sample size, and group allocation was not hidden from the investigators. Most expanded thyroid clonotypes with frequency above 0.001 were also detected in blood, suggesting blood repertoires may reflect the thyroid immune response. In validation, the model predicted ophthalmopathy progression with about 71% sensitivity and around 72% specificity; some 13 predicted patients were CT-confirmed with GO in a median of about 6.2 months. The 13-signature model separated ophthalmopathy from stable hyperthyroidism with roughly 90% sensitivity and about 81% specificity in cross-validation, and 80%/75% in the test set.

Ophthalmopathy patients had moderately to severely active disease, Clinical Activity Score of at least 3, NOSPECS grade of at least 4, and disease duration under 3 months. Patients with other autoimmune diseases, uncontrolled infections, pregnancy or lactation were excluded from the study. Clinical symptoms, serum thyroxine, TRAb, thyroid ultrasound and orbital computed tomography were used for diagnosis. Ficoll-Paque density gradient centrifugation was used to isolate PBMCs from approximately 11 ml of fresh peripheral blood. Total RNA was extracted using Trizol reagent, and RNA quality was checked on an Agilent 2100 Bioanalyzer. This clonotype was seen at least ten times. Its antigen target is currently unknown. At one end the junction does not follow the germline gene, possibly because of a read error. For repertoire sequencing, the TCR beta CDR3 regions were amplified from RNA transcripts. The first round of RT-PCR was done with HTBI primers and the Qiagen OneStep RT-PCR kit, and was followed by a second round of multiplex PCR, then size selection and purification. The libraries underwent paired-end sequencing with 100 bp reads on an Illumina HiSeq2000. The original methods were these. Reads were processed with SOAPnuke, discarding reads with adapters, uncalled bases, mean Phred below 15, or no exact constant-primer or identifier match. COPE v1.2.5 was used to merge the high-quality paired reads. Clonotypes were defined as unique nucleotide sequences and were aligned to IMGT TRB V, D and J references using MiTCR v1.1. Analysis was restricted to V-J combinations with a frequency above 0.0001, which covered about 99% of repertoires. For each V-J combination, a TCR clonal expansion and chaos score was defined as F50 clonal expansion divided by the chaos observed in the TCRdist matrix. Welch's t-statistics and random forest were used to narrow the features down to 10 to 15 V-J combinations, which were then fed into a naive Bayes classifier. The similarity between thyroid and blood repertoires was quantified using the Morisita-Horn index. TCRdb's own reprocessing of the public reads used fastp at Q25 and MiXCR and kept productive beta chains. Here each entry gathers all rows of one CDR3 protein and keeps the most common genes and DNA. The V and J calls reflect TCRdb's pipeline rather than the authors' work. The sample records about 500,000 distinct CDR3 sequences, around 14% of which are singletons. The ten top clones hold 9.8% of the sample.

CDR1 and CDR2, per the germline V gene, are SGHRS and YFSETQ. The CDR3 sequence holds 14 residues, the cysteine and phenylalanine included. Kept here is only the CDR3 DNA, which spans 42 bases and is read in frame from base 1. The TCR was taken from a woman between 25 and 40 years old with Graves' ophthalmopathy. Donor details come from another sample of the same person, matched by shared clones. The rearranged segments are TRBV5-1 and TRBJ1-2, with TRBD1 as a weak D call on 6 bases. Sequenced input: blood. This receptor has the CDR3 CASSLDRSNYGYTF. The sequenced DNA is TGTGCCAGCAGTTTAGACAGGTCTAACTATGGCTACACCTTC. Here the CDR3 is joined to the reference TRBV5-1 and TRBJ1-2 genes, and the full variable domain is: KAGVTQTPRYLIKTRGQQVTLSCSPISGHRSVSWYQQTPGQGLQFLFEYFSETQRNKGNFPGRFSGRQFSNSRSEMNVSTLELGDSALYLCASSLDRSNYGYTFGSGTRLTVV.